This TCR beta chain was obtained from a study of cytomegalovirus exposure and HLA in healthy donors. Trimming stripped 6 bases from V and 1 base from J, with 10 bases between. This CDR3 is 15 amino acids long. Germline V gene lookup returns CDR1 LNHDA and CDR2 SQIVND (reference sequence). This PCR relied on a set of 60 Vbeta primers and 13 Jbeta primers. Sequenced by immunoSEQ multiplex PCR; TCRdb stores in-frame clones only, minus some. Recorded for this sample: approximately 110,000 clones. The chain links TRBV19 to TRBJ2-6; the D gene is possibly TRBD2 (5 bases). This sequence originates from a man aged 40-50 years in good health and CMV-seropositive. Sample: PBMCs. The CDR3 protein is CASRLERSGANVLTF. The DNA for the CDR3 is TGTGCCAGTAGACTAGAAAGATCTGGGGCCAACGTCCTGACTTTC.